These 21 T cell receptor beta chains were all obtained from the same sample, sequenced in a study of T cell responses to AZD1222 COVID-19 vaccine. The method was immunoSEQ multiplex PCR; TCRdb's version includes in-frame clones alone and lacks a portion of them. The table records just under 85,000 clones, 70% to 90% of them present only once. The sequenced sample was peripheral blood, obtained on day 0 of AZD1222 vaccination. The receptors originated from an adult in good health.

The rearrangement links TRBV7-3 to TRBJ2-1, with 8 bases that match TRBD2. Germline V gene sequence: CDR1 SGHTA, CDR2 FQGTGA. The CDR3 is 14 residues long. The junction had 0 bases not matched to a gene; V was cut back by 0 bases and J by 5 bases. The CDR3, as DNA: TGTGCCAGCAGCTTAACTAGCGGGGACAATGAGCAGTTCTTC. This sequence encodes CASSLTSGDNEQFF.

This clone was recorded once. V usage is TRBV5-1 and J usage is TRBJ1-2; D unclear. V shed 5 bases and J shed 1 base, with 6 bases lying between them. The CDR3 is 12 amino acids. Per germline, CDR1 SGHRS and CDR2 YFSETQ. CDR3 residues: CASREGNYGYTF. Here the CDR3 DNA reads TGCGCCAGCAGGGAGGGTAACTATGGCTACACCTTC.

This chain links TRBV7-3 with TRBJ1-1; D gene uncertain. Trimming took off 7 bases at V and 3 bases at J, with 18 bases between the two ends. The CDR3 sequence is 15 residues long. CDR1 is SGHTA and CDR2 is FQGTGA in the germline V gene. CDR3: CASKFGLSRDTEAFF. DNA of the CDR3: TGTGCCAGCAAATTCGGCCTTTCGAGGGACACTGAAGCTTTCTTT.

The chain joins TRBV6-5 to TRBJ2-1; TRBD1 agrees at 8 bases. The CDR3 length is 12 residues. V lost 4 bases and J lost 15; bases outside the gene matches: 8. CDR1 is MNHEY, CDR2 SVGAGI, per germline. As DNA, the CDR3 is TGTGCCAGCAGTTCGGACAGGGTCCGACGGTTCTTC. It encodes CASSSDRVRRFF.

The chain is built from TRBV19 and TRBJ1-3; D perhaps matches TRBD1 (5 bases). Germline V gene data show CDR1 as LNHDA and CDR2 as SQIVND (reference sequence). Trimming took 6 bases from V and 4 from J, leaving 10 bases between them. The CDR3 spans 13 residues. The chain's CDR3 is CASSAGTGNTIYF. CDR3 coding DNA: TGTGCCAGTAGCGCCGGGACGGGAAACACCATATATTTT.

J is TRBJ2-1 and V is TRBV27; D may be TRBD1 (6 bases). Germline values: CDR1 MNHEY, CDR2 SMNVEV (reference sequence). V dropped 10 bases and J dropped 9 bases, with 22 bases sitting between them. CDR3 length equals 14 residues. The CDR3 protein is CAIRGTNPRAEQFF. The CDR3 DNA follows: TGTGCCATCCGAGGGACAAACCCTCGGGCTGAGCAGTTCTTC.

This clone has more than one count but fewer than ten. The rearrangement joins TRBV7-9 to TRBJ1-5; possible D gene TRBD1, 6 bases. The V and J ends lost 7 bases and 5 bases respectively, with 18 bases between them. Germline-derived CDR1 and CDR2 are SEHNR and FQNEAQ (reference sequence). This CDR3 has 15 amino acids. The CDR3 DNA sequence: TGTGCCAGCACCCCGGACGGGGGGCTGGATCAGCCCCAGCATTTT. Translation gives CASTPDGGLDQPQHF.

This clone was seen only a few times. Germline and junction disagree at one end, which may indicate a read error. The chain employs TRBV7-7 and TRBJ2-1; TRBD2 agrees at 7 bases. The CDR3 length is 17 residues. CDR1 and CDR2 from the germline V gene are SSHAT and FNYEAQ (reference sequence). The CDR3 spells CASSPGVGRENGNEQFF. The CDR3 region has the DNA TGTGCTAGCAGCCCAGGTGTCGGGCGGGAGAATGGGAATGAGCAGTTCTTC.

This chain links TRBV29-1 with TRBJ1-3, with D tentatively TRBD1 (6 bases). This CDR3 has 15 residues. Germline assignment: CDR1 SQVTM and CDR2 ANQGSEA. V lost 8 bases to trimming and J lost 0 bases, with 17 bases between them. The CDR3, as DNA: TGCAGCATCACCCGGGGGGCAAACTCTGGAAACACCATATATTTT. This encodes CSITRGANSGNTIYF.

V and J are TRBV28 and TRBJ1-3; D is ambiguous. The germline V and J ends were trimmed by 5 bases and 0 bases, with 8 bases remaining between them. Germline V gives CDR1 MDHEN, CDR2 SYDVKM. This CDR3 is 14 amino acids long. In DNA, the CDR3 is TGTGCCAGCAGTCCCCCCGCCTCTGGAAACACCATATATTTT. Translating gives CASSPPASGNTIYF.

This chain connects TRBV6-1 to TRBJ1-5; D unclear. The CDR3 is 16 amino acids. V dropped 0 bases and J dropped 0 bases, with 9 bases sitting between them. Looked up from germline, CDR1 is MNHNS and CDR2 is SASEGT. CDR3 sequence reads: CASSEAETYSNQPQHF. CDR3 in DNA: TGTGCCAGCAGTGAAGCAGAGACCTATAGCAATCAGCCCCAGCATTTT.

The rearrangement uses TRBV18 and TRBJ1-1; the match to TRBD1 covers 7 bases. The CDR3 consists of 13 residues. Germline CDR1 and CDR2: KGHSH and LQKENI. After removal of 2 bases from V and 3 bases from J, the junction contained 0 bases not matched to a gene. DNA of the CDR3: TGTGCCAGCTCACCAGACAGGGACACTGAAGCTTTCTTT. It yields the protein CASSPDRDTEAFF.

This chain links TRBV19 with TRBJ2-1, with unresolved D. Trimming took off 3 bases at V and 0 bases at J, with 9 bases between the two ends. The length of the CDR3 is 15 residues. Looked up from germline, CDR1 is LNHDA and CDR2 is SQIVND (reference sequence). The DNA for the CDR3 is TGTGCCAGTAGTATTCAGACACACTCCTACAATGAGCAGTTCTTC. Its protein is CASSIQTHSYNEQFF. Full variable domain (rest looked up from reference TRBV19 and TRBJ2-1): DGGITQSPKYLFRKEGQNVTLSCEQNLNHDAMYWYRQDPGQGLRLIYYSQIVNDFQKGDIAEGYSVSREKKESFPLTVTSAQKNPTAFYLCASSIQTHSYNEQFFGPGTRLTVL.

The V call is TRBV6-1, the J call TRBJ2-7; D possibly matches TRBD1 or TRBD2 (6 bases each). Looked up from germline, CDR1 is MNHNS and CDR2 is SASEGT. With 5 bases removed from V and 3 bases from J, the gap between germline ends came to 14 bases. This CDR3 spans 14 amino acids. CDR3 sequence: CASSQEGVDYEQYF. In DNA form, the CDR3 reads TGTGCCAGCAGTCAGGAGGGGGTAGACTACGAGCAGTACTTC.

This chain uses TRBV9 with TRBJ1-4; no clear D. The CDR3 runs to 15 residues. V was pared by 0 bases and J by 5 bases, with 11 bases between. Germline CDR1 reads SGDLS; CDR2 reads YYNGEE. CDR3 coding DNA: TGTGCCAGCAGCGTAGCTTCCAGACAAAATGAAAAACTGTTTTTT. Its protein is CASSVASRQNEKLFF.

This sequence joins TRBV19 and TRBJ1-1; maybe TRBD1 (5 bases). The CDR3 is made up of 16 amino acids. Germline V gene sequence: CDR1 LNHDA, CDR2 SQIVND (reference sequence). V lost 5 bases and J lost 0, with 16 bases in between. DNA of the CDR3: TGTGCCAGTAGTCCAAGGCCAGGGTACATGAACACTGAAGCTTTCTTT. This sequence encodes CASSPRPGYMNTEAFF.

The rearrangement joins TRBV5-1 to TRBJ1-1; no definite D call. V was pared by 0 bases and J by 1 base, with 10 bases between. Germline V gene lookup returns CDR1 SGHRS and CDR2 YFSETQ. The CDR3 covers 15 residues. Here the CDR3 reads CASSLESQKNTEAFF. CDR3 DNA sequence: TGCGCCAGCAGCTTGGAATCCCAGAAGAACACTGAAGCTTTCTTT.

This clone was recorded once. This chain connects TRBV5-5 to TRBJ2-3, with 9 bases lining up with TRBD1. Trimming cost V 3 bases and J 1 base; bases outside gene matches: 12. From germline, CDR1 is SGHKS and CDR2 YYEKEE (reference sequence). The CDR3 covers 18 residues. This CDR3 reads CASSSPLGQGRGTDTQYF. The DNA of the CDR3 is TGTGCCAGCAGCTCCCCACTAGGACAGGGGAGAGGCACAGATACGCAGTATTTT.

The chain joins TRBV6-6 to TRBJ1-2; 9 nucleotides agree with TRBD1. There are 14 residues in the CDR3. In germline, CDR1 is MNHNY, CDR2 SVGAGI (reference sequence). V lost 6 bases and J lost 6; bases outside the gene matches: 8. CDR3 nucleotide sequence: TGTGCCAGCAGGATAGGGACAGGGATGGATGGCTACACCTTC. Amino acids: CASRIGTGMDGYTF.

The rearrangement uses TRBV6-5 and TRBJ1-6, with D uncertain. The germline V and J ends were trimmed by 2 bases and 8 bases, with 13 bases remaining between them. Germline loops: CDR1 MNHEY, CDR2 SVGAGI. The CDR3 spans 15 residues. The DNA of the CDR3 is TGTGCCAGCAGTTACGGGAGGGAGGGTTATTCACCCCTCCACTTT. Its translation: CASSYGREGYSPLHF.

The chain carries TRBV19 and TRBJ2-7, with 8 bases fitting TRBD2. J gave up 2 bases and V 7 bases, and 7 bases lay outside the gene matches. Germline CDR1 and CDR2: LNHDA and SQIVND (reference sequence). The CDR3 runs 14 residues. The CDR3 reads CASTMGSGTYEQYF. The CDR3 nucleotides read TGTGCCAGTACCATGGGTAGCGGGACCTACGAGCAGTACTTC.